This T cell receptor beta chain was identified in a study of T cell responses to AZD1222 COVID-19 vaccine. Here immunoSEQ multiplex PCR was the method, and the copy in TCRdb shows in-frame clones only, minus some. The sample has around 94,000 clones; approximately 90% are singletons. V was pared by 3 bases and J by 2 bases, with 6 bases between. The CDR3 loop spans 13 amino acids. Notes on the study in general: Spike-specific TCR breadth and depth grew following two AZD1222 doses. Clonal diversity was possibly underestimated, and white British individuals and females predominated among donors.

Remarks on this clone: Antigen specificity is unknown.

The receptor was derived from an adult in good health. The material sequenced was peripheral blood, taken on day 0 of AZD1222 vaccination. The chain uses TRBV12-3 or TRBV12-4 and TRBJ2-3; possibly TRBD2 for D (6 bases). CDR3 in amino acids: CASSLDYTDTQYF. The CDR3 DNA reads as TGTGCCAGCAGTTTGGACTACACAGATACGCAGTATTTT.